The rows below give T cell receptor beta chains drawn from one sample of a study of T cells in Graves' hyperthyroidism and ophthalmopathy. TCRdb re-called the multiplex PCR reads with MiXCR, one entry per CDR3 protein. The sample holds about 400,000 distinct CDR3 sequences; 15% to 17% are singletons and the top ten take roughly 15%. The sequenced sample was blood. These receptors were obtained from a woman aged 18-35 years with Graves' hyperthyroidism. The CDR3 runs from the conserved cysteine through the conserved F or W. D genes are given only for firm matches. Expanded clones are given a class, and other clones once, few, many or no size at all.

abundance	v_gene	j_gene	d_gene	CDR3nt	CDR3aa
-	TRBV5-4	TRBJ2-1	TRBD2	TGTGCCAGCAGCCCCCCCGGGACTAGCGGGAGGAGCGAGCAGTTCTTC	CASSPPGTSGRSEQFF
many	TRBV5-1	TRBJ2-1	TRBD2	TGCGCCAGCAGCTTGCGGACTAGCGGCGCCCTCTCCTACAATGAGCAGTTCTTC	CASSLRTSGALSYNEQFF
-	TRBV4-3	TRBJ1-1	-	TGCGCCAGCAGCCAAGTCGGACTTGACACTGAAGCTTTCTTT	CASSQVGLDTEAFF
-	TRBV5-4	TRBJ1-6	TRBD1	TGTGCCAGCAGCTCTGACAGGGATGATTCACCCCTCCACTTT	CASSSDRDDSPLHF
many	TRBV7-9	TRBJ2-3	-	TGTGCCAGCAGAGAGACAGCTAGCACAGATACGCAGTATTTT	CASRETASTDTQYF
-	TRBV11-2	TRBJ2-1	TRBD2	TGTGCCAGCAGTTCCCCCCCGACTAGCGGGAGATTTGAGCAGTTCTTC	CASSSPPTSGRFEQFF
many	TRBV2	TRBJ2-7	TRBD2	TGTGCCAGCGGGACTAGCGGGACTTTCGAGCAGTACTTC	CASGTSGTFEQYF
few	TRBV14	TRBJ2-7	-	TGTGCCAGCAGCCAAGGGGGTATAACCTACGAGCAGTACTTC	CASSQGGITYEQYF
many	TRBV28	TRBJ2-1	TRBD2	TGTGCCAGCAGTTTCCTCCAACTAGCGGGAGGGCCCCATGAGCAGTTCTTC	CASSFLQLAGGPHEQFF
few	TRBV10-3	TRBJ1-1	-	TGTGCCATCACTAGGGCCGGGGAGGGCACTGAAGCTTTCTTT	CAITRAGEGTEAFF
few	TRBV6-1	TRBJ1-1	-	TGTGCCAGCTTGGGCAGCTATTACACTGAAGCTTTCTTT	CASLGSYYTEAFF
few	TRBV20-1	TRBJ1-3	-	TGCAGTGCTAGCCGGCCCGGGACTGGAAACACCATATATTTT	CSASRPGTGNTIYF
-	TRBV4-1	TRBJ1-6	-	TGCGCCAGCAGCCAAGATGACGGGTATTCACCCCTCCACTTT	CASSQDDGYSPLHF
few	TRBV18	TRBJ1-4	-	TGTGCCAGCTCACCTGGGGTTCCAAATGAAAAACTGTTTTTT	CASSPGVPNEKLFF
many	TRBV20-1	TRBJ2-3	-	TGCAGTGCTCGGACATACGCAGATACGCAGTATTTT	CSARTYADTQYF
many	TRBV28	TRBJ1-2	-	TGTGCCAGCAGCGAAGGGAGGGCGCCACCGGGCTATGGCTACACCTTC	CASSEGRAPPGYGYTF
-	TRBV7-8	TRBJ2-7	TRBD1	TGTGCCAGCAGCTCGGACAGGTCAGCCTACGAGCAGTACTTC	CASSSDRSAYEQYF
-	TRBV6-5	TRBJ2-3	TRBD1	TGTGCCAGCAGCTACTTCCAGGGGGCCGGCACAGATACGCAGTATTTT	CASSYFQGAGTDTQYF
many	TRBV3-1	TRBJ2-1	-	TGTGCCAGCAGCGGTACAGAAGGGGGTACCTACAATGAGCAGTTCTTC	CASSGTEGGTYNEQFF
-	TRBV20-1	TRBJ2-7	TRBD2	TGCAGTCCCCGGGGCCTAGCGGGAGAGGTCGAGCAGTACTTC	CSPRGLAGEVEQYF
many	TRBV6-1	TRBJ2-5	-	TGTGCCAGCAGTTACCAGGGAGGTAGTCAAGAGACCCAGTACTTC	CASSYQGGSQETQYF
-	TRBV20-1	TRBJ2-5	-	TGCAGTGCTAGACCGACAGGCCAAGAGACCCAGTACTTC	CSARPTGQETQYF
many	TRBV7-8	TRBJ1-6	-	TGTGCCAGCAGCTCAACTTCCTACCGGGTGTCCTATAATTCACCCCTCCACTTT	CASSSTSYRVSYNSPLHF
-	TRBV29-1	TRBJ2-5	TRBD2	TGCAGCGTTTCACACGGGGGGGAGACCCAGTACTTC	CSVSHGGETQYF
-	TRBV15	TRBJ1-3	TRBD1	TGTGCCACCAGCTTCTGGGGGACAGGGGCCACTGGAAGCACCATATATTTT	CATSFWGTGATGSTIYF
many	TRBV15	TRBJ2-2	-	TGTGCCACCAGCAAAACAGGGAACCGTTACACCGGGGAGCTGTTTTTT	CATSKTGNRYTGELFF
-	TRBV7-9	TRBJ1-2	TRBD1	TGTGCCAGCAGCACCTCAGGGGGTGGTAACTATGGCTACACCTTC	CASSTSGGGNYGYTF
few	TRBV7-6	TRBJ2-5	-	TGTGCCAGCAGCCCCAGGGTGCTAGAGACCCAGTACTTC	CASSPRVLETQYF
-	TRBV29-1	TRBJ2-2	TRBD2	TGCAGCGTTGAAGTGCTAGCGGGAGGCGGGCTGTTTTTT	CSVEVLAGGGLFF
many	TRBV20-1	TRBJ2-5	-	TGCAGTGCTGGGGACGCCCGAGGCGGAGAGACCCAGTACTTC	CSAGDARGGETQYF
-	TRBV27	TRBJ2-7	-	TGTGCCACCTCAGGGTCGGAGAGCTACGAGCAGTACTTC	CATSGSESYEQYF
many	TRBV12-3/TRBV12-4	TRBJ1-5	-	TGTGCCAGCACCCCGGGAGGGGGGAATCAGCCCCAGCATTTT	CASTPGGGNQPQHF